The sequence of this T cell receptor (beta chain) was determined in a study of CD8 T cells in ankylosing spondylitis. General study results and limits: Fewer than 10 highly homologous variants formed a TCR beta motif that appeared characteristic of ankylosing spondylitis blood. Disease-associated clones were reportedly significantly overrepresented in matched ankylosing spondylitis synovial fluid.

This clonotype was seen a few times. The antigen remains unidentified. TCRdb used MiXCR to reprocess the 5' RACE reads, holding one entry per CDR3 protein. Of about 540,000 distinct CDR3 sequences in the sample, 10% to 15% were seen once. V lost 5 bases to trimming and J lost 0 bases, with 14 bases between them. The CDR3 extends over 16 amino acids. The gene calls are TRBV12-3 or TRBV12-4 and TRBJ1-3, with no clear D. The specimen was blood, either unsorted or a sorted T cell fraction (not recorded which). The origin of this receptor is a male donor with ankylosing spondylitis. CDR3: CASSATRMGSGNTIYF. The CDR3 bases are TGTGCCAGCAGTGCCACTAGGATGGGCTCTGGAAACACCATATATTTT.